This TCR beta chain was sequenced during a study of blood T cell repertoires in COVID-19. Study-level background: Sites in the United States, Italy and Spain provided acute and convalescent COVID-19 samples. From T cells, B-cell-depleted T cells, or PBMCs came the material, which was cDNA or gDNA.

Losses at the gene ends were 5 bases for V and 2 bases for J; bases not matched to a gene: 11. The CDR3 consists of 16 residues. Germline loops: CDR1 SGHTA, CDR2 FQGNSA. In the original workflow: Reference gene primer amplification yielded estimated nucleated cell counts. Measured with immunoSEQ multiplex PCR; TCRdb has only the in-frame clones, and not every one. Clone size and the V and J calls come from that table; the DNA yielded D and trimming. The sample carries tens of thousands of clones, around 83% recorded once. The chain combines TRBV7-2 with TRBJ2-7; 8 bases match TRBD2. Sequencing was done on a sample of peripheral blood. This clonotype was obtained from a woman older than 75 in a cohort sampled during active or convalescent COVID-19. The CDR3 DNA is TGTGCCAGCAGCCTATCCACTAGCGGAAGTACCTACGAGCAGTACTTC. It encodes CASSLSTSGSTYEQYF.